These 30 T cell receptor beta chains were sequenced from one sample in a study of control samples from healthy donors and cancer patients. The table came from immunoSEQ multiplex PCR; TCRdb's copy has only in-frame clones and leaves some out. The sample records some 190,000 clones, about 90% being singletons. The sequencing sample was made of blood. Receptor source: a man between 25 and 39 years old in good health.

This clone was observed a single time. The chain employs TRBV3-1 (or the pseudogene TRBV3-2) and TRBJ1-6, with 7 bases that match TRBD1. Germline CDR1 LGHDT, CDR2 YNNKEL (reference sequence). V lost 4 bases and J lost 7; bases outside the gene matches: 4. The CDR3 is made up of 14 amino acids. The CDR3 is CASSPGQTNSPLHF. In DNA form, the CDR3 reads TGTGCCAGCAGCCCGGGACAGACGAATTCACCCCTCCACTTT.

The V gene is TRBV9, the J gene TRBJ2-7; D may be TRBD2 (6 bases). Germline-derived CDR1 and CDR2 are SGDLS and YYNGEE. The CDR3 is made up of 14 amino acids. V was cut by 3 bases and J by 5 bases, with 15 bases left in between. This CDR3 is CASSGRDFSNEQYF. CDR3 coding DNA: TGTGCCAGCAGCGGCCGGGACTTTAGTAACGAGCAGTACTTC.

The V call is TRBV6-1, the J call TRBJ2-7; 8 positions match TRBD1. Germline trimming cut 2 bases from V and 2 bases from J; bases unmatched to any gene: 5. CDR3 length: 15 amino acids. CDR1 and CDR2 from the germline V gene are MNHNS and SASEGT. The CDR3 region has the DNA TGTGCCAGCAGTGAACCGACAGGGGCTCCCTACGAGCAGTACTTC. Translating gives CASSEPTGAPYEQYF.

The chain links TRBV6-1 to TRBJ2-1; 10 positions match TRBD2. Germline values: CDR1 MNHNS, CDR2 SASEGT. The length of the CDR3 is 17 residues. After removal of 4 bases from V and 4 bases from J, the junction contained 10 bases not matched to a gene. The CDR3 region has the DNA TGTGCCAGCAGTGTGGGTCTAGCGGGGGCCCTGTACAATGAGCAGTTCTTC. Amino acids: CASSVGLAGALYNEQFF.

The V call is TRBV10-3, the J call TRBJ1-2; 8 bases line up with TRBD1. Germline V gene data show CDR1 as ENHRY and CDR2 as SYGVKD. With 2 bases clipped from V and 8 bases from J, the junction kept 10 bases outside the gene matches. The CDR3 contains 15 residues. CDR3 in DNA: TGTGCCATCAGTGAGAATAGTGGGCCAGGGGGCGGCTACACCTTC. This gives the protein CAISENSGPGGGYTF.

This sequence joins TRBV5-1 and TRBJ1-2, with 7 bases that match TRBD1. The germline gives CDR1 SGHRS, CDR2 YFSETQ. The CDR3 runs 15 residues. V gave up 0 bases and J gave up 5 bases; unmatched junction bases: 7. The CDR3: CASSLGRGRGYGYTF. The CDR3, as DNA: TGCGCCAGCAGCTTGGGGAGGGGGCGCGGTTATGGCTACACCTTC.

The V gene is TRBV10-1, the J gene TRBJ2-3; TRBD2 is a possible D gene (5 bases). V lost 4 bases, J lost 6 bases, and 14 bases lay in between. The length of the CDR3 is 14 residues. Germline lookup yields CDR1 WNHNN and CDR2 SYGVQD (reference sequence). DNA of the CDR3: TGCGCCAGCAGTGGGAGCGGCCCCGGGGATACGCAGTATTTT. It yields the protein CASSGSGPGDTQYF.

The V gene is TRBV19, the J gene TRBJ2-3; maybe TRBD2 (7 bases). The CDR3 covers 15 residues. V was pared by 7 bases and J by 0 bases, with 14 bases between. Looked up from germline, CDR1 is LNHDA and CDR2 is SQIVND (reference sequence). The CDR3 loop is CASNGAGASTDTQYF. Here the CDR3 DNA reads TGTGCCAGTAATGGGGCGGGGGCTAGCACAGATACGCAGTATTTT.

This clone was detected a few times. The chain is built from TRBV27 and TRBJ1-1, with a tentative D call TRBD1 (5 bases). This CDR3 has 13 residues. Germline V gene lookup returns CDR1 MNHEY and CDR2 SMNVEV (reference sequence). V shed 2 bases and J shed 1 base, with 5 bases lying between them. This CDR3 is CASSLGQNTEAFF. Written as DNA, the CDR3 is TGTGCCAGCAGTTTAGGACAGAACACTGAAGCTTTCTTT.

The CDR3 region has the DNA TGTGCCTGGAAACGGGACAAGATAAACTACGAGCAGTACTTC. Translating gives CAWKRDKINYEQYF. The rearrangement links TRBV30 to TRBJ2-7, with D tentatively TRBD1 (6 bases). The germline gives CDR1 GTSNPN, CDR2 SVGIG (reference sequence). CDR3 length: 14 residues. V was cut by 4 bases and J by 3 bases, with 16 bases left in between.

This clone has just one count. The chain recombines TRBV7-8 with TRBJ1-1; 8 positions agree with TRBD1. CDR3 size: 15 residues. Germline CDR1 reads SGHVS; CDR2 reads FQNEAQ. The J segment lost 4 bases and the V segment lost 5 bases, leaving 9 bases of the junction unmatched. The CDR3 here is CASSPRGTGGTEAFF. The CDR3 region has the DNA TGTGCCAGCAGCCCCCGAGGGACAGGCGGCACTGAAGCTTTCTTT.

This sequence joins TRBV5-1 and TRBJ2-7; D possibly matches TRBD1 or TRBD2 (5 bases each). The V end lost 5 bases, the J end lost 0 bases, and 6 bases lay between the germline ends. CDR3 length equals 12 residues. CDR1 is SGHRS and CDR2 is YFSETQ in the germline V gene. This CDR3 reads CASRGDSYEQYF. The CDR3 bases are TGCGCCAGCAGGGGGGACTCCTACGAGCAGTACTTC. Drawing the rest from reference TRBV5-1 and TRBJ2-7, the complete variable domain is KAGVTQTPRYLIKTRGQQVTLSCSPISGHRSVSWYQQTPGQGLQFLFEYFSETQRNKGNFPGRFSGRQFSNSRSEMNVSTLELGDSALYLCASRGDSYEQYFGPGTRLTVT.

The chain joins TRBV9 to TRBJ1-2, with D uncertain. V shed 0 bases and J shed 5 bases, with 8 bases lying between them. The germline V gene encodes CDR1 SGDLS and CDR2 YYNGEE. The CDR3 is 13 residues long. CDR3 residues: CASSVGITYGYTF. CDR3 nucleotide sequence: TGTGCCAGCAGCGTAGGGATAACATATGGCTACACCTTC.

The rearrangement links TRBV10-1 to TRBJ2-7, with D uncertain. The CDR3 consists of 12 residues. Germline-derived CDR1 and CDR2 are WNHNN and SYGVQD (reference sequence). V was pared by 3 bases and J by 9 bases, with 12 bases between. The CDR3 protein is CASSEGTMGQYF. CDR3 in DNA: TGCGCCAGCAGTGAAGGCACGATGGGGCAGTACTTC.

V and J are TRBV5-1 and TRBJ1-2; a weak D match, TRBD1 (5 bases). This CDR3 contains 14 residues. CDR1 and CDR2 from the germline V gene are SGHRS and YFSETQ. V gave up 3 bases and J gave up 0 bases, with 9 bases separating them. The CDR3 DNA reads as TGCGCCAGCAGCTCAACAGGTACTAACTATGGCTACACCTTC. It encodes CASSSTGTNYGYTF.

This chain's CDR3 is CASSKGGYQPQHF. The CDR3 DNA follows: TGTGCCAGCAGTAAAGGGGGGTATCAGCCCCAGCATTTT. V is TRBV2 and J is TRBJ1-5, with D perhaps TRBD1 (6 bases). The CDR3 has 13 amino acids. V gave up 5 bases and J gave up 5 bases, with 10 bases separating them. Germline V CDR1 and CDR2: SNHLY, FYNNEI. The whole variable domain, remainder taken from reference TRBV2 and TRBJ1-5, is EPEVTQTPSHQVTQMGQEVILRCVPISNHLYFYWYRQILGQKVEFLVSFYNNEISEKSEIFDDQFSVERPDGSNFTLKIRSTKLEDSAMYFCASSKGGYQPQHFGDGTRLSIL.

The CDR3 protein is CASSPPRTGSMVRLFF. Here the CDR3 DNA reads TGTGCCAGCTCACCACCAAGGACAGGGTCTATGGTGAGACTGTTTTTT. The chain links TRBV18 to TRBJ1-4; TRBD1 agrees at 8 bases. CDR1 is KGHSH and CDR2 is LQKENI in the germline V gene. CDR3 length equals 16 residues. J was trimmed by 13 bases and V by 0 bases; bases with no gene match: 13.

The chain links TRBV5-1 to TRBJ2-1, with unresolved D. V was cut by 7 bases and J by 7 bases, with 9 bases left in between. CDR1 SGHRS and CDR2 YFSETQ come from the germline V gene. The length of the CDR3 is 11 residues. CDR3 amino acids: CASWARNEQFF. CDR3 DNA: TGCGCCAGCTGGGCTAGGAATGAGCAGTTCTTC.

The V gene is TRBV5-1, the J gene TRBJ1-1, with 7 bases that match TRBD1. Germline CDR1 and CDR2: SGHRS and YFSETQ. V was clipped by 0 bases and J by 0 bases; unmatched bases: 5. This CDR3 spans 16 amino acids. The CDR3 here is CASSLVTGALNTEAFF. The DNA of the CDR3 is TGCGCCAGCAGCTTGGTAACAGGGGCCTTGAACACTGAAGCTTTCTTT. Complete variable domain (other parts from reference TRBV5-1 and TRBJ1-1): KAGVTQTPRYLIKTRGQQVTLSCSPISGHRSVSWYQQTPGQGLQFLFEYFSETQRNKGNFPGRFSGRQFSNSRSEMNVSTLELGDSALYLCASSLVTGALNTEAFFGQGTRLTVV.

This chain links TRBV2 with TRBJ1-2, with a possible D match to TRBD1 (5 bases). Germline V gene sequence: CDR1 SNHLY, CDR2 FYNNEI. Trimming pared 0 bases from V and 4 bases from J, leaving 15 bases between. This CDR3 is built from 16 residues. The DNA of the CDR3 is TGTGCCAGCAGTGAAGCGCGCCCAGGGCTCGGCTATGGCTACACCTTC. Translated, it gives CASSEARPGLGYGYTF.

This rearrangement joins TRBV3-1 (or the pseudogene TRBV3-2) to TRBJ1-1; the D is unclear. Germline V gene data show CDR1 as LGHDT and CDR2 as YNNKEL (reference sequence). The CDR3 loop spans 14 amino acids. V shed 4 bases and J shed 6 bases, with 15 bases lying between them. In nucleotides, the CDR3 is TGTGCCAGCAGCCCCGGTTTTGTCGATCCTGAAGCTTTCTTT. This sequence encodes CASSPGFVDPEAFF.

The chain recombines TRBV28 with TRBJ1-5; 7 bases line up with TRBD1. The germline V gene has CDR1 MDHEN and CDR2 SYDVKM. Germline trimming cut 5 bases from V and 4 bases from J; bases unmatched to any gene: 8. The CDR3 runs to 15 residues. CDR3 sequence reads: CASSDGTDYNQPQHF. CDR3 sequence (DNA): TGTGCCAGCAGTGACGGGACAGACTATAATCAGCCCCAGCATTTT.

The V gene is TRBV3-1 (or the pseudogene TRBV3-2), the J gene TRBJ2-2; 8 bases are shared with TRBD2. The CDR3 has 13 residues. The V segment lost 10 bases and the J segment 4 bases; nucleotides outside the gene matches: 5. Germline CDR1 reads LGHDT; CDR2 reads YNNKEL (reference sequence). The CDR3 loop is CATGGIGTGELFF. CDR3 sequence (DNA): TGTGCCACGGGGGGGATTGGCACCGGGGAGCTGTTTTTT.

The CDR3 loop reads CASSPPTGRGDGYTF. Here the CDR3 DNA reads TGCGCCAGCAGCCCCCCAACGGGCAGGGGGGACGGCTACACCTTC. V usage is TRBV4-1 and J usage is TRBJ1-2; 7 positions match TRBD1. After removal of 4 bases from V and 8 bases from J, the junction contained 13 bases not matched to a gene. From germline, CDR1 is MGHRA and CDR2 YSYEKL. The CDR3 covers 15 residues.

The J gene is TRBJ2-7, the V gene TRBV6-5, with D perhaps TRBD1 (5 bases). The germline V and J ends were trimmed by 4 bases and 5 bases, with 15 bases remaining between them. The CDR3 length is 14 residues. CDR1 and CDR2 (germline): MNHEY, SVGAGI. CDR3 sequence reads: CASSSRAGLDEQYF. The CDR3 DNA reads TGTGCCAGCAGTTCTCGCGCAGGGTTGGACGAGCAGTACTTC.

The V call is TRBV3-1 (or the pseudogene TRBV3-2), the J call TRBJ1-2; tentatively, D is TRBD1 (5 bases). Germline V gene lookup returns CDR1 LGHDT and CDR2 YNNKEL (reference sequence). The ends were cut back, 0 bases at V and 7 bases at J, with 18 bases in the middle. The CDR3 covers 16 residues. The CDR3 loop is CASSQDQAGGLGGYTF. Here the CDR3 DNA reads TGTGCCAGCAGCCAAGATCAGGCGGGGGGTCTCGGTGGCTACACCTTC.

This clone was found a few times. The chain couples TRBV7-9 to TRBJ1-5; D is unclear. Trimming shortened V by 3 bases and J by 0 bases, and 6 bases separated the two germline ends. CDR3 length equals 14 residues. The germline gives CDR1 SEHNR, CDR2 FQNEAQ (reference sequence). The CDR3 nucleotides read TGTGCCAGCAGCTTCAGTGATAGCAATCAGCCCCAGCATTTT. Residues: CASSFSDSNQPQHF.

The rearrangement joins TRBV12-3 or TRBV12-4 to TRBJ2-3; tentatively, D is TRBD1 (5 bases). With 6 bases removed from V and 3 bases from J, the gap between germline ends came to 7 bases. The CDR3 is made up of 12 amino acids. The CDR3 DNA is TGTGCCAGCAGCGACAGAACAGATACGCAGTATTTT. Encoded protein: CASSDRTDTQYF.

The rearrangement joins TRBV7-2 to TRBJ1-1; no clear D. The CDR3 contains 16 residues. V lost 3 bases and J lost 0, with 14 bases in between. Germline CDR1 reads SGHTA; CDR2 reads FQGNSA. The CDR3 reads CASSFHGLGLNTEAFF. The CDR3 DNA is TGTGCCAGCAGCTTCCACGGGTTGGGATTGAACACTGAAGCTTTCTTT.

This clone was observed once. The rearrangement links TRBV21-1 to TRBJ1-1; the table's D call TRBD1 went unverified against the DNA. TRBV21-1 is a pseudogene locus. This CDR3 is built from 14 residues. The CDR3 nucleotides read TGTGCCAGCAGCAAAGAGGGGGCGGACACTGAAGCTTTCTTT. It codes for CASSKEGADTEAFF.